The 9 T cell receptor beta chains below were found in one sample sequenced in a study of radiation and T cells in renal cell carcinoma. This sample's time point: baseline pretreatment blood. The treatment was: 15 Gy SBRT to primary tumor, nephrectomy 4 weeks later. The repertoire was sequenced with immunoSEQ multiplex PCR; TCRdb's copy has only in-frame clones and lacks some. The sample yields more than 75,000 clones, 82% seen once. The specimen comprised blood, sampled from a patient whose treatment included radiotherapy and nephrectomy. The receptors here all came from a man aged 55 to 70 with renal cell carcinoma.

The rearrangement uses TRBV6-4 and TRBJ2-1; TRBD2 aligns across 11 bases. The CDR3 loop spans 13 amino acids. Losses at the gene ends were 4 bases for V and 8 bases for J; bases not matched to a gene: 1. Germline V gene lookup returns CDR1 MRHNA and CDR2 SNTAGT. CDR3 protein: CASSVLAGDEQFF. The CDR3 DNA is TGTGCCAGCAGTGTACTAGCGGGAGATGAGCAGTTCTTC.

The genes are TRBV11-2 and TRBJ2-6; D possibly matches TRBD1 or TRBD2 (6 bases each). This CDR3 has 15 residues. The V gene's germline CDR1 is SGHAT and CDR2 FQNNGV. Deletions cut 2 bases from V and 4 bases from J, with 9 bases between. The CDR3 loop is CASSLRGAGANVLTF. CDR3 in DNA: TGTGCCAGCAGCTTAAGGGGGGCCGGGGCCAACGTCCTGACTTTC.

The chain links TRBV7-8 to TRBJ2-7; maybe TRBD1 (5 bases). The CDR3 loop spans 16 amino acids. CDR1 SGHVS and CDR2 FQNEAQ come from the germline V gene. The germline V and J ends were trimmed by 5 bases and 3 bases, with 20 bases remaining between them. DNA for the CDR3: TGTGCCAGCAGCCCACCCCAACTGAGACAGTACTACGAGCAGTACTTC. Translating it yields CASSPPQLRQYYEQYF.

CDR3 residues: CASRATLQGAAGRNEQFF. The CDR3 DNA reads TGTGCCAGCAGAGCCACATTACAGGGGGCTGCGGGTCGGAATGAGCAGTTCTTC. J is TRBJ2-1 and V is TRBV2, with 9 bases matching TRBD1. The CDR3 length is 18 residues. J was trimmed by 7 bases and V by 6 bases; bases with no gene match: 19. CDR1 SNHLY and CDR2 FYNNEI come from the germline V gene.

The chain has TRBV5-6 and TRBJ1-5; D call uncertain. The V gene's germline CDR1 is SGHDT and CDR2 YYEEEE. Trimming took 2 bases from V and 4 from J, leaving 4 bases between them. The CDR3 has 12 residues. The CDR3 loop is CASSLLNQPQHF. The CDR3 coding sequence is TGTGCCAGCAGCTTATTGAATCAGCCCCAGCATTTT.

The gene calls are TRBV5-6 and TRBJ2-1; 9 bases fit TRBD1. Trimming took 4 bases from V and 6 from J; bases not matched to a gene: 8. Germline lookup yields CDR1 SGHDT and CDR2 YYEEEE. This CDR3 is built from 15 residues. CDR3: CASSGTGSPSNEQFF. The CDR3 DNA reads as TGTGCCAGCAGCGGGACAGGGTCTCCGTCCAATGAGCAGTTCTTC.

The chain couples TRBV6-4 to TRBJ1-3; D not resolved. Trimming took off 3 bases at V and 0 bases at J, with 9 bases between the two ends. This CDR3 is built from 15 residues. From germline, CDR1 is MRHNA and CDR2 SNTAGT. CDR3 coding DNA: TGTGCCAGCAGTGAACCTACTAGCTCTGGAAACACCATATATTTT. It specifies CASSEPTSSGNTIYF.

The chain combines TRBV6-1 with TRBJ1-5, with D possibly matching TRBD1 (5 bases). The CDR3 has 14 amino acids. Deletions cut 6 bases from V and 3 bases from J, with 12 bases between. Germline lookup yields CDR1 MNHNS and CDR2 SASEGT. As DNA, the CDR3 is TGTGCCAGCAGGGCATGGGGGTTCAATCAGCCCCAGCATTTT. Encoded protein: CASRAWGFNQPQHF.

J is TRBJ2-7 and V is TRBV5-5, with no clear D. Between the trimmed V and J ends, which lost 0 bases and 7 bases, there was a span of 11 bases. The CDR3 sequence is 13 residues long. Germline CDR1 reads SGHKS; CDR2 reads YYEKEE (reference sequence). CDR3 in amino acids: CASSLAGVLEQYF. DNA for the CDR3: TGTGCCAGCAGCTTGGCAGGCGTATTAGAGCAGTACTTC.